This T cell receptor beta chain appears in the sequencing data of a study of human T cells and chemical hapten exposure. General observations from the study: No change in TCRs above 1 in 1000 frequency was produced by DPC sensitization.

Notes on this clonotype: Its antigen is not known.

Time point here: healthy volunteer bleed at 2 weeks. Before extraction, the whole blood was not fractionated, and total RNA was taken from it. Library preparation tagged each individual cDNA molecule with a unique molecular identifier. TCRdb recomputed calls from the RACE reads with MiXCR, one row per CDR3 protein. The sample comprises approximately 97,000 distinct CDR3 sequences, approximately 9% of which are singletons, and about 3% rests with the top ten. Sequenced sample: whole blood. The clonotype originates from a female donor in good health. Some clones in this sample may be carry-over from other donors' samples.

DNA of the CDR3: TGTGCCAGCAGCGCCGGGACTAGCGGGAGAAGAGAGACCCAGTACTTC. Translating gives CASSAGTSGRRETQYF. The chain uses TRBV5-5 and TRBJ2-5, with 14 bases lining up with TRBD2. The CDR3 runs 16 residues. With 4 bases clipped from V and 4 bases from J, the junction kept 6 bases outside the gene matches. Per the germline V gene, CDR1 is SGHKS and CDR2 is YYEKEE (reference sequence).